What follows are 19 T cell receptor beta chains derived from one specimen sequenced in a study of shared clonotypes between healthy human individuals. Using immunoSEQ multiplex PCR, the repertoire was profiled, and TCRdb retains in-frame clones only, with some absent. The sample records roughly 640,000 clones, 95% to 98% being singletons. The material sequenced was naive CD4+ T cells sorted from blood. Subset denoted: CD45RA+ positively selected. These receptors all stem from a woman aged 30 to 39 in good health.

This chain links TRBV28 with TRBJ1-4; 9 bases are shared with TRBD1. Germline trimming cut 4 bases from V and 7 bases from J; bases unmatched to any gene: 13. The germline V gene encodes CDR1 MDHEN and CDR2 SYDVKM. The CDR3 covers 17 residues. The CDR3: CASSYTLGTGWGEKLFF. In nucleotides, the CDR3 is TGTGCCAGCAGTTATACCCTCGGGACAGGGTGGGGTGAAAAACTGTTTTTT.

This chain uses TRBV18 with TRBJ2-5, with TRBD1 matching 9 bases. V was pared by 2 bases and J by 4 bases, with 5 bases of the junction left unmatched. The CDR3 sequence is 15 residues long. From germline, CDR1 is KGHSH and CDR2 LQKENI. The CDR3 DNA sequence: TGTGCCAGCTCACCATTGGGACAGGGTGTAGAGACCCAGTACTTC. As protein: CASSPLGQGVETQYF.

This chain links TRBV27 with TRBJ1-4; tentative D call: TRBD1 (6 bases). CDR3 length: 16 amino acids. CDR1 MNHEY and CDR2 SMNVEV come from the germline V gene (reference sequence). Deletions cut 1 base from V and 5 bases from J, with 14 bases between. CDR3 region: CASSLFFRGRNEKLFF. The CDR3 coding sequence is TGTGCCAGCAGTTTATTTTTCAGGGGCAGAAATGAAAAACTGTTTTTT.

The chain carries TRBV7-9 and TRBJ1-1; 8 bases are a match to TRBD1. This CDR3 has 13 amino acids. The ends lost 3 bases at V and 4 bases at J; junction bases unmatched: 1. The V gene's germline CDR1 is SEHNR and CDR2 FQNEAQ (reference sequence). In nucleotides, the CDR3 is TGTGCCAGCAGCTTGACAGGGGTCACTGAAGCTTTCTTT. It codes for CASSLTGVTEAFF.

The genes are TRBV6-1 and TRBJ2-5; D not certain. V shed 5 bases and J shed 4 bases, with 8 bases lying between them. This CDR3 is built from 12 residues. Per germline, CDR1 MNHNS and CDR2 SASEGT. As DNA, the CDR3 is TGTGCCAGCAGTTGGTGGGGAGAGACCCAGTACTTC. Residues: CASSWWGETQYF.

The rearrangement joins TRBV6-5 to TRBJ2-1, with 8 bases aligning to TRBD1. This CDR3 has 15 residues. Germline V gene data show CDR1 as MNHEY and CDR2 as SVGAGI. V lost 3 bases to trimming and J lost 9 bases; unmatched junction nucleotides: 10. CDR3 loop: CASSYPTTGVAEQFF. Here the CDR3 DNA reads TGTGCCAGCAGTTATCCAACGACAGGGGTGGCTGAGCAGTTCTTC.

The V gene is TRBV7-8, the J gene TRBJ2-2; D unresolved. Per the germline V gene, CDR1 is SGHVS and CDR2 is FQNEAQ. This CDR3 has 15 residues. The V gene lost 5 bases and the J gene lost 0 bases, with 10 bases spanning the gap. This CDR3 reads CASSPRRTNTGELFF. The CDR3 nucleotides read TGTGCCAGCAGCCCAAGGCGGACGAACACCGGGGAGCTGTTTTTT.

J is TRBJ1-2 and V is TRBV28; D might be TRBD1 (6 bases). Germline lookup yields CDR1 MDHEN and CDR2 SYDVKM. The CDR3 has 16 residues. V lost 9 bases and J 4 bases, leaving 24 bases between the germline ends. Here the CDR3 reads CASGLASRGRFYGYTF. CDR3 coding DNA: TGTGCCAGTGGACTAGCTAGTCGGGGGCGATTCTATGGCTACACCTTC.

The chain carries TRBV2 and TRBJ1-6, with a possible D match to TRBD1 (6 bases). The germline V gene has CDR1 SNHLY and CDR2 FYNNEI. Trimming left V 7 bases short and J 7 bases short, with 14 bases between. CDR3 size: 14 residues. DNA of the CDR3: TGTGCCAGCACGAGGACAGATGTAAATTCACCCCTCCACTTT. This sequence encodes CASTRTDVNSPLHF.

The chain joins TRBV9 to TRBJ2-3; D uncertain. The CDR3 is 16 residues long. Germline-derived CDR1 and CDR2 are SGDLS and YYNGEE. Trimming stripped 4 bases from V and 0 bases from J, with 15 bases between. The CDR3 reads CASSHRTSSSTDTQYF. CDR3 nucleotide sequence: TGTGCCAGCAGCCATCGGACCTCTTCTAGCACAGATACGCAGTATTTT. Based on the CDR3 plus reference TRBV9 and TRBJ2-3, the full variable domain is DSGVTQTPKHLITATGQRVTLRCSPRSGDLSVYWYQQSLDQGLQFLIQYYNGEERAKGNILERFSAQQFPDLHSELNLSSLELGDSALYFCASSHRTSSSTDTQYFGPGTRLTVL.

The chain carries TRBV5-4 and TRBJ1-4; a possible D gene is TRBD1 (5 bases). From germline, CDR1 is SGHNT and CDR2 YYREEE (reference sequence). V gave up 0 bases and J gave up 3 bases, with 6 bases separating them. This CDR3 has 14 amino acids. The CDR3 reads CASSLGRANEKLFF. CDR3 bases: TGTGCCAGCAGCTTGGGCAGGGCTAATGAAAAACTGTTTTTT.

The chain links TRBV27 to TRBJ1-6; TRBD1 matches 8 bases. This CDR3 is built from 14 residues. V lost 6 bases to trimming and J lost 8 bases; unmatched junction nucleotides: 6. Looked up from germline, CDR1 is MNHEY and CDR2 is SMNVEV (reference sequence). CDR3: CASRRQGRDSPLHF. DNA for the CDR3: TGTGCCAGCAGAAGACAGGGGAGGGATTCACCCCTCCACTTT.

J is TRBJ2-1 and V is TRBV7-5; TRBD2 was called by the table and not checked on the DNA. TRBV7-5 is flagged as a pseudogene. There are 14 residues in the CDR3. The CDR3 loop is CVPEELADTDEQFF. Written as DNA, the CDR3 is TGTGTCCCAGAGGAACTAGCGGATACGGATGAGCAGTTCTTC.

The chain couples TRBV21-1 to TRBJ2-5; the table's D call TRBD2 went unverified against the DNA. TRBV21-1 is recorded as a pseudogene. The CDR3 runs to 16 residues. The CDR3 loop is CANLNPDYPVKETQYF. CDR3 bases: TGTGCCAACCTCAACCCGGACTACCCGGTGAAAGAGACCCAGTACTTC.

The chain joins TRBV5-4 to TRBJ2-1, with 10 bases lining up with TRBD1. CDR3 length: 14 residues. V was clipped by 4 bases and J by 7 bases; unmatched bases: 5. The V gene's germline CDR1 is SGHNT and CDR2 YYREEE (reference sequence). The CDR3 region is CASSAKDRGNEQFF. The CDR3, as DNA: TGTGCCAGCAGCGCCAAGGACAGGGGGAATGAGCAGTTCTTC.

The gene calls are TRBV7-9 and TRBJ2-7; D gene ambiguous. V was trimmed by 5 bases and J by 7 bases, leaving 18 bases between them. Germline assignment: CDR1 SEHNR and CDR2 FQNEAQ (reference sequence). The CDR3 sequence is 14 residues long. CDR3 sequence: CASSVPGSMGEQYF. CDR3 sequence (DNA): TGTGCCAGCAGCGTCCCGGGCTCCATGGGGGAGCAGTACTTC.

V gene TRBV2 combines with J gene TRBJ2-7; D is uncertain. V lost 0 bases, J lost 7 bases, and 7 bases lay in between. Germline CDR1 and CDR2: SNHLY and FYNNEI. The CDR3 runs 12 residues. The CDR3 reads CASSEAALEQYF. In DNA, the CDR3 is TGTGCCAGCAGTGAAGCTGCCCTAGAGCAGTACTTC.

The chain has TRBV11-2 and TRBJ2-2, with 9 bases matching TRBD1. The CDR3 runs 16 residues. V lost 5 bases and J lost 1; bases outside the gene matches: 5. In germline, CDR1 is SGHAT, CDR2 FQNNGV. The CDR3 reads CASSPQGQGNTGELFF. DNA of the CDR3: TGTGCCAGCAGCCCTCAGGGACAGGGGAACACCGGGGAGCTGTTTTTT.

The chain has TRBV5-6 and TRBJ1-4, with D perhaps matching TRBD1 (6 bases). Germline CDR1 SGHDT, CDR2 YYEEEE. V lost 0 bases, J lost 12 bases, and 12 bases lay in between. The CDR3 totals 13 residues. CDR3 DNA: TGTGCCAGCAGCTTGGCGCGGGGGCAAGAACTGTTTTTT. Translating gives CASSLARGQELFF.